The text below deals with one T cell receptor beta chain. Trimming removed 3 bases at V and 8 bases at J, with 13 bases between. CDR1 KGHSH and CDR2 LQKENI come from the germline V gene. This CDR3 comprises 13 residues. The source of the sample is a study of blood T cell repertoires in COVID-19. Background on the study: Acute and convalescent COVID-19 samples came from the United States, Italy and Spain. Sources were T cells, B-cell-depleted T cells, or PBMCs; the material itself was cDNA or gDNA.

Study processing details: It was from reference gene primer amplification that nucleated cell counts were estimated. Assay: immunoSEQ multiplex PCR; the TCRdb copy retains only in-frame clones and omits some. The V and J calls and clone size were taken over from that table, and D and trimming were inferred from the DNA. The sample yields tens of thousands of clones, roughly 76% seen once. Input material: peripheral blood. The gene calls are TRBV18 and TRBJ1-2; D is ambiguous. This TCR derives from a woman between 65 and 79 years old with acute or convalescent COVID-19. The CDR3 sequence is CASSPGPGKGYTF. For the CDR3, the DNA is TGTGCCAGCTCACCGGGCCCAGGTAAAGGCTACACCTTC.